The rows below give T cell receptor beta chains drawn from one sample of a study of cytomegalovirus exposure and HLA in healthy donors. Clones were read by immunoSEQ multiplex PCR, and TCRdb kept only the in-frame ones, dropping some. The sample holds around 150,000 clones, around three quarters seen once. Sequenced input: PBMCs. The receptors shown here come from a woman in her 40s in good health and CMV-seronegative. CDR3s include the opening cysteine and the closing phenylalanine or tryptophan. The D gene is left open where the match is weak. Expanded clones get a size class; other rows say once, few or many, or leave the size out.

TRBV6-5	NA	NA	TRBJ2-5	TGTGCCAGCAGTTACTCGAGTGGGGGGGCGCAGGAGCAGTACTTC	CASSYSSGGAQEQYF
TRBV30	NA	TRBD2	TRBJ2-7	TGTGCCTGGACCCGGGGAGGGAACTCCTACGAGCAGTACTTC	CAWTRGGNSYEQYF
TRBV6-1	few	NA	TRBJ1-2	TGTGCCAGCAGAAGGAGCGAGGGCTACACCTTC	CASRRSEGYTF
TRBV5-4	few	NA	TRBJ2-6	TGTGCCAGCAGCTTGAGCCACTCTGGGGCCAACGTCCTGACTTTC	CASSLSHSGANVLTF
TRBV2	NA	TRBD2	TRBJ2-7	TGTGCCAGCAGAAAAGGACTAGCGGCCCTGGACTCCTACGAGCAGTACTTC	CASRKGLAALDSYEQYF
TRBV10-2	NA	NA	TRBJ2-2	TGCGCCAGCAGTGAAGGGGGCGGGGAGCTGTTTTTT	CASSEGGGELFF
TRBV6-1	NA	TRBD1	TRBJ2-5	TGTGCCAGCAGTCAGGGGGTGGGGACCCAAGAGACCCAGTACTTC	CASSQGVGTQETQYF
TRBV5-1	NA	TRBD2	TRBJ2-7	TGCGCCAGCAGCTTCGGGGGGTCGGTTTACGAGCAGTACTTC	CASSFGGSVYEQYF
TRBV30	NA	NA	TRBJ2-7	TGCGCCTGGGGGCCAGGGGTATCCTACGAGCAGTACTTC	CAWGPGVSYEQYF
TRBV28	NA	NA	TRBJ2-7	TGTGCCAGCATCTCAGGGGTAGGTTCTTACGAGCAGTACTTC	CASISGVGSYEQYF
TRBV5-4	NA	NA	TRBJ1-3	TGTGCCAGCAGCCGAGGGTTTTCCTCTGGAAACACCATATATTTT	CASSRGFSSGNTIYF